This paragraph covers one TCR beta chain sequence. The antigen this receptor binds is unknown. Base qualities were left out, and no much larger clone turns up one base away. This record belongs to a study of blood T cell repertoires in COVID-19 (dated by TCRdb to the early 2020s). About the full investigation: Samples from collaborators originated in the United States, Italy and Spain and spanned both the acute and convalescent phases of COVID-19. The samples were drawn from two sources: the first 160 participants of the ongoing ImmuneRACE study, and 1,254 subjects contributed by 6 global collaborators. The prospective study material was composed of cDNA or gDNA derived from T cells, B-cell-depleted T cells, or PBMCs. Nearly every sample came with metadata listing a de-identified subject ID, COVID-19 status, age in years and sex. The dataset comprised deeply sampled blood TCRbeta repertoires from subjects exposed to, actively infected with, or recovered from COVID-19. The repertoires were made available in a free public database intended to serve as a resource for research on the immune response to SARS-CoV-2. Where available, HLA class I and class II types were obtained from metadata supplied by the sample provider rather than from assay-based typing. Overall study outcomes, separate from this receptor: The quantity of clinical and demographic metadata differed by source and by participant and was supplied without curation.

Collaborating institutions collected whole blood in K2EDTA tubes following their own protocols. For TCRbeta analysis, collaborators shipped samples in one of three forms: frozen whole blood, isolated PBMCs, or DNA extracted from either of those sample types. The CDR3 starts with the cysteine, ends with the phenylalanine, and has 12 residues. Of all the DNA, just the CDR3 is kept, 36 bases in frame from base 1. CDR1 and CDR2, looked up from the germline V gene, are LGHNT and FRNRAP. Between the V and J ends, shortened by 6 bases and 4 bases respectively, the junction contains 8 bases. TCRbeta CDR3 regions were amplified from genomic DNA using the immunoSEQ Assay, a bias-controlled multiplex PCR. The paper's processing steps were these. The number of nucleated cells in each sample was estimated by amplification of reference gene primers within the assay. Sequence reads were collapsed and filtered to measure the absolute abundance of every unique TCRbeta CDR3 rearrangement. For each sample, productive Simpson clonality was calculated by taking the square root of Simpson's diversity index across productive rearrangements. The table comes from immuneACCESS by way of TCRdb, which keeps in-frame sequences with V and J called. Part of the clones is missing from these tables; in studies checked, under half for an unresolved V gene and the rest for unknown reasons. V, J and clone size derive from that table, while D and trimming were established from the DNA sequence. In all, the sample holds about 61,000 clones, and roughly 91% of those were seen once. The leading ten clones occupy roughly 8.6% of the sample.

The sequenced material came from peripheral blood. This clonotype was obtained from a human donor in a cohort sampled during active COVID-19. Recombination linked TRBV12-5 to TRBJ2-3, with no reliable assignment of the D segment. The sequence in DNA is TGTGCTAGTGGGGAGCGTCCAGATACGCAGTATTTT. The translation is CASGERPDTQYF. The CDR3, completed at both ends by the reference TRBV12-5 and TRBJ2-3 genes, gives the full variable domain DARVTQTPRHKVTEMGQEVTMRCQPILGHNTVFWYRQTMMQGLELLAYFRNRAPLDDSGMPKDRFSAEMPDATLATLKIQPSEPRDSAVYFCASGERPDTQYFGPGTRLTVL.